The present TCR beta chain was sequenced within a study of long-term antiretroviral therapy in people with HIV. Germline V gene lookup returns CDR1 SGDLS and CDR2 YYNGEE. The CDR3 extends over 14 amino acids. The V end was cut by 0 bases, the J end by 4 bases, with 10 bases between. At survey level, the immunoSEQ assay was run in its v3.0 version. The table came from immunoSEQ multiplex PCR; TCRdb's copy has only in-frame clones and leaves some out. The data show tens of thousands of clones, around 90% seen once. The chain couples TRBV9 to TRBJ1-1; maybe TRBD1 (5 bases). The source was unsorted PBMCs, collected 5.2 years after starting antiretroviral therapy. The source is a woman in her 40s with HIV. Here the CDR3 DNA reads TGTGCCAGCAGCGTAGACGGGGGAGGCACTGAAGCTTTCTTT. This gives the protein CASSVDGGGTEAFF.